A selection of T cell receptor beta chains follows, all from one sample in a study of vaccination and CD4 T cells after COVID-19. For these receptors, no antigen is known. TCRdb re-analysed the PCR reads in MiXCR, keeping a single row per CDR3 protein. The profile shows around 11,000 distinct CDR3 sequences, about two fifths of them singletons. The sequenced sample was CD4+ T cells from blood, cultured in vitro, obtained after SARS-CoV-2 vaccination. These receptors originate from a human donor who had recovered from COVID-19. Both conserved end residues are part of each CDR3. Fields, in order: D gene, clone size, V gene, J gene, CDR3 protein, CDR3 DNA. The D gene is left open where the match is weak. Part of the rows lack a size; the others show once, few, many or a class for expanded clones.

>.|.|TRBV20-1|TRBJ2-3
CSAVGRTDTQYF
TGCAGTGCCGTGGGCCGCACAGATACGCAGTATTTT
>.|.|TRBV7-2|TRBJ1-1
CASSLDPRGIAEAFF
TGTGCCAGCAGCTTAGATCCGCGGGGGATCGCTGAAGCTTTCTTT
>.|.|TRBV20-1|TRBJ1-5
CSARVYSNQPQHF
TGCAGTGCCAGGGTTTACAGCAATCAGCCCCAGCATTTT
>.|.|TRBV12-3/TRBV12-4|TRBJ2-3
CASSLAGIGTDTQYF
TGTGCCAGCAGTTTAGCGGGAATCGGGACAGATACGCAGTATTTT
>.|.|TRBV20-1|TRBJ1-5
CSAQRGGGREPQHF
TGCAGTGCCCAGCGCGGGGGGGGAAGAGAGCCCCAGCATTTT
>TRBD2|.|TRBV20-1|TRBJ2-7
CSARWASGRPYEQYF
TGCAGTGCTAGGTGGGCTAGCGGGCGCCCCTACGAGCAGTACTTC
>TRBD1|.|TRBV5-1|TRBJ2-7
CASSRGGQGGTYEQYF
TGCGCCAGCAGCCGAGGTGGACAGGGGGGAACCTACGAGCAGTACTTC
>TRBD2|.|TRBV4-2|TRBJ2-7
CASSPPPSGRLQQYF
TGTGCCAGCAGCCCCCCCCCTAGCGGGAGGCTACAGCAGTACTTC
>.|few|TRBV6-5|TRBJ2-7
CASSYQDRNEQYF
TGTGCCAGCAGTTACCAGGACAGAAACGAGCAGTACTTC
>.|few|TRBV6-1|TRBJ2-1
CASSEGTPVDEQFF
TGTGCCAGCAGTGAAGGAACCCCTGTGGATGAGCAGTTCTTC
>TRBD1|.|TRBV7-8|TRBJ1-5
CASSSWRGPTGTSNQPQHF
TGTGCCAGCAGCTCATGGAGGGGCCCGACAGGGACTAGCAATCAGCCCCAGCATTTT
>.|few|TRBV15|TRBJ1-1
CATSSERGTEAFF
TGTGCCACCAGCAGCGAAAGGGGGACTGAAGCTTTCTTT
>TRBD1|.|TRBV7-3|TRBJ2-2
CASSSGQAVGELFF
TGTGCCAGCAGCTCAGGACAGGCGGTCGGGGAGCTGTTTTTT
>.|few|TRBV7-2|TRBJ2-7
CASSSGAYEQYF
TGTGCCAGCAGCTCGGGAGCCTACGAGCAGTACTTC
>.|few|TRBV7-2|TRBJ1-1
CASSPMMNTEAFF
TGTGCCAGCAGCCCGATGATGAACACTGAAGCTTTCTTT
>.|few|TRBV11-2|TRBJ2-5
CASSLSGGSETQYF
TGTGCCAGCAGCTTAAGTGGCGGGTCGGAGACCCAGTACTTC
>.|.|TRBV6-1|TRBJ2-7
CASRLGATSYEQYF
TGTGCCAGTCGCCTAGGGGCCACCTCCTACGAGCAGTACTTC
>TRBD1|.|TRBV6-1|TRBJ1-5
CASRKGQDLNQPQHF
TGTGCCAGCAGAAAGGGACAGGACCTAAATCAGCCCCAGCATTTT
>TRBD2|.|TRBV30|TRBJ2-5
CAWSAKRGTSGPTETQYF
TGTGCCTGGAGTGCTAAAAGGGGGACTAGCGGGCCCACAGAGACCCAGTACTTC
>.|.|TRBV7-9|TRBJ2-7
CASSPQGGTYEQYF
TGTGCCAGCAGCCCGCAGGGGGGCACCTACGAGCAGTACTTC
>TRBD1|.|TRBV24-1|TRBJ2-4
CATSDSGTGKNIQYF
TGTGCCACCAGTGATTCCGGGACAGGGAAAAACATTCAGTACTTC
>.|.|TRBV20-1|TRBJ2-4
CSARDRRPPIAKNIQYF
TGCAGTGCTAGAGATCGGAGGCCACCCATAGCCAAAAACATTCAGTACTTC
>.|.|TRBV27|TRBJ1-1
CASSLGGSNTEAFF
TGTGCCAGCAGTTTAGGCGGCAGCAACACTGAAGCTTTCTTT
>.|.|TRBV20-1|TRBJ1-1
CSAPPGRPNTEAFF
TGCAGTGCACCTCCGGGACGGCCTAACACTGAAGCTTTCTTT
>TRBD2|.|TRBV20-1|TRBJ2-5
CSPRLAGNQEAQYF
TGCAGTCCGAGACTAGCGGGAAACCAAGAGGCCCAGTACTTC
>TRBD1|once|TRBV20-1|TRBJ1-5
CSARVLGGQVAYSNQPQHF
TGCAGTGCTAGAGTACTCGGGGGACAGGTCGCTTATAGCAATCAGCCCCAGCATTTT
>TRBD1|.|TRBV12-3/TRBV12-4|TRBJ1-5
CASSSAQGGLGGNQPQHF
TGTGCCAGCAGTTCGGCACAGGGGGGGTTGGGGGGCAATCAGCCCCAGCATTTT
>TRBD2|.|TRBV11-2|TRBJ2-3
CASSRNGLAGGTDTQYF
TGTGCCAGCAGCCGAAACGGACTAGCGGGAGGGACAGATACGCAGTATTTT